This TCR beta chain was identified during a study of blood T cell repertoires in COVID-19. Study context: Samples representing acute and convalescent COVID-19 were sourced from the United States, Italy and Spain. Sources were T cells, B-cell-depleted T cells, or PBMCs; the material itself was cDNA or gDNA.

In Seattle, patients joined the study during active infection and were tracked longitudinally. The V end lost 4 bases, the J end lost 6 bases, and 7 bases lay between the germline ends. CDR3 size: 12 residues. Per the germline V gene, CDR1 is LNHDA and CDR2 is SQIVND (reference sequence). How the authors handled the data: Amplification from reference gene primers served as the basis for estimated nucleated cell counts. The method was immunoSEQ multiplex PCR; TCRdb's version includes in-frame clones alone and lacks a portion of them. The DNA gave D and trimming, while V, J and clone size come from that table. The sample lists hundreds of thousands of clones; 80% to 90% were seen once.

This clonotype was sampled from a woman aged 45-65 years with COVID-19, enrolled during active disease. The chain links TRBV19 to TRBJ2-1; no firm D call. The source material was peripheral blood. For the CDR3, the DNA is TGTGCCAGTAGTACAGGAATCAATGAGCAGTTCTTC. Its translation is CASSTGINEQFF.